This TCR beta chain comes out of a study of shared clonotypes between healthy human individuals. Here immunoSEQ multiplex PCR was the method, and the copy in TCRdb shows in-frame clones only, minus some. Of around 430,000 clones in the sample, roughly 83% are singletons; the top ten hold roughly 13%. V gave up 7 bases and J gave up 5 bases; unmatched junction bases: 17. CDR1 and CDR2 from the germline V gene are LNHDA and SQIVND (reference sequence). This CDR3 contains 17 residues. Sequencing was performed on PBMCs. This receptor was taken from a woman aged 40 to 50 in good health. Some clones in this sample may be carry-over from other donors' samples. The chain is built from TRBV19 and TRBJ2-1; 7 nucleotides match TRBD2. This CDR3 reads CASTGGGLGLPDNEQFF. The DNA for the CDR3 is TGTGCCAGTACGGGGGGAGGTTTAGGACTGCCCGACAATGAGCAGTTCTTC.